The rows below give T cell receptor beta chains drawn from one sample of a study of regulatory T cells in long-lasting Graves disease. MiXCR was run by TCRdb on the multiplex PCR reads, yielding one entry per CDR3 protein. The sample records 680,000 or so distinct CDR3 sequences, approximately 15% being singletons. Separately, the same data were catalogued under a study of T cells in Graves' hyperthyroidism and ophthalmopathy.

The input for sequencing was peripheral blood mononuclear cells (PBMCs), taken at new diagnosis, from a patient treated with antithyroid drugs. These receptors all stem from a woman aged 30 to 39 with Graves disease. The CDR3 runs from the conserved cysteine through the conserved F or W. The order of the fields is CDR3 DNA, CDR3 protein, J gene, clone size, V gene, D gene. A D gene is named only where the DNA matches it firmly. Clone size is not always given. Where it is, it says once, few, many or a class for expanded clones.

cdr3_nt: TGTGCCAGCACCCAAACACCGGGACTGGCGAACAATGAGCAGTTCTTC; cdr3_aa: CASTQTPGLANNEQFF; j_call: TRBJ2-1; clone_size: many; v_call: TRBV12-3/TRBV12-4; d_call: .
cdr3_nt: TGCAGTGCTACCCGGTGGGGTTTCGAGCAGTACTTC; cdr3_aa: CSATRWGFEQYF; j_call: TRBJ2-7; clone_size: .; v_call: TRBV20-1; d_call: .
cdr3_nt: TGTGCCAGCAGGCAACTGGGGGGTAGCTCCTACAATGAGCAGTTCTTC; cdr3_aa: CASRQLGGSSYNEQFF; j_call: TRBJ2-1; clone_size: many; v_call: TRBV6-1; d_call: .
cdr3_nt: TGTGCCAGCAGCCAACGACAGGGCGGCTACGAGCAGTACTTC; cdr3_aa: CASSQRQGGYEQYF; j_call: TRBJ2-7; clone_size: many; v_call: TRBV7-9; d_call: TRBD1
cdr3_nt: TGCGCCAGCAGCCTAAAATGGGGGAACACTGAAGCTTTCTTT; cdr3_aa: CASSLKWGNTEAFF; j_call: TRBJ1-1; clone_size: .; v_call: TRBV4-1; d_call: .
cdr3_nt: TGTGCCTGGAGTCTAGGAGACAGGGGGTTCGGCTACACCTTC; cdr3_aa: CAWSLGDRGFGYTF; j_call: TRBJ1-2; clone_size: .; v_call: TRBV30; d_call: TRBD1
cdr3_nt: TGTGCCAGCAGACTTCAAATCGGACTAGCGGGGGGACGAGAGACCCAGTACTTC; cdr3_aa: CASRLQIGLAGGRETQYF; j_call: TRBJ2-5; clone_size: .; v_call: TRBV28; d_call: TRBD2
cdr3_nt: TGTGCCAGTAGGGAAACGGGACTACCACAAGAGACCCAGTACTTC; cdr3_aa: CASRETGLPQETQYF; j_call: TRBJ2-5; clone_size: many; v_call: TRBV19; d_call: TRBD2
cdr3_nt: TGTGCCAGCAGCCAGATAGACACCGGGGAGCTGTTTTTT; cdr3_aa: CASSQIDTGELFF; j_call: TRBJ2-2; clone_size: few; v_call: TRBV3-1; d_call: .
cdr3_nt: TGTGCCAGCAGCCTCGGGGCAGGGGTGAACACTGAAGCTTTCTTT; cdr3_aa: CASSLGAGVNTEAFF; j_call: TRBJ1-1; clone_size: many; v_call: TRBV7-2; d_call: .
cdr3_nt: TGTGCCAGCAGGCAATTCCAGAGCTCCTACAATGAGCAGTTCTTC; cdr3_aa: CASRQFQSSYNEQFF; j_call: TRBJ2-1; clone_size: many; v_call: TRBV2; d_call: .
cdr3_nt: TGTGCCAGCAGCGCAGACAGGGGGACAAACTATGGCTACACCTTC; cdr3_aa: CASSADRGTNYGYTF; j_call: TRBJ1-2; clone_size: few; v_call: TRBV7-3; d_call: TRBD1
cdr3_nt: TGCAGTGCTAGAGATCCGAGGACAGCGCGCGGGACTGAAGCTTTCTTT; cdr3_aa: CSARDPRTARGTEAFF; j_call: TRBJ1-1; clone_size: many; v_call: TRBV20-1; d_call: .
cdr3_nt: TGTGCCAGCTCGTACGTCGGGACTAGCGGGTTTAATGAGCAGTTCTTC; cdr3_aa: CASSYVGTSGFNEQFF; j_call: TRBJ2-1; clone_size: .; v_call: TRBV27; d_call: TRBD2
cdr3_nt: TGTGCCAGCAGCTTAGAGATAGCGCGAGGCTACAATGAGCAGTTCTTC; cdr3_aa: CASSLEIARGYNEQFF; j_call: TRBJ2-1; clone_size: .; v_call: TRBV7-2; d_call: .
cdr3_nt: TGTGCCAGCAGCGTACAGGGGGACGGGTTCTACGAGCAGTACTTC; cdr3_aa: CASSVQGDGFYEQYF; j_call: TRBJ2-7; clone_size: .; v_call: TRBV7-6; d_call: TRBD1
cdr3_nt: TGCGCCAGCAGCTTACTCCCTACGGGGGCGAACACTGAAGCTTTCTTT; cdr3_aa: CASSLLPTGANTEAFF; j_call: TRBJ1-1; clone_size: few; v_call: TRBV5-1; d_call: .
cdr3_nt: TGTGCCACCAGCAGAGATCGTCTGTTACCAGATACGCAGTATTTT; cdr3_aa: CATSRDRLLPDTQYF; j_call: TRBJ2-3; clone_size: many; v_call: TRBV15; d_call: .
cdr3_nt: TGCAGTGCTAGACAAACCCCCCTTATACGCGTAGAGCAGTACTTC; cdr3_aa: CSARQTPLIRVEQYF; j_call: TRBJ2-7; clone_size: few; v_call: TRBV20-1; d_call: .
cdr3_nt: TGTGCCAGCAGCTCCTACAGGGGGTACAATGAGCAGTTCTTC; cdr3_aa: CASSSYRGYNEQFF; j_call: TRBJ2-1; clone_size: few; v_call: TRBV7-9; d_call: TRBD1